These 8 T cell receptor beta chains came from one sample sequenced in a study of T cell clones after liver transplantation. TCRdb keeps only in-frame clones here, not all; method: immunoSEQ multiplex PCR. In the table there are approximately 70,000 clones, roughly 80% of which are singletons. The input for sequencing was CD4+ T cells from blood, taken about 50 months after liver transplant. Every receptor here comes from a human patient who received a liver transplant. The graft donor may be the source of some T cells.

V is TRBV4-1 and J is TRBJ2-2, with TRBD1 matching over 8 bases. Trimming removed 0 bases from V and 6 bases from J; junction bases left unmatched: 6. Germline CDR1 reads MGHRA; CDR2 reads YSYEKL. This CDR3 region has 16 residues. CDR3 sequence: CASSQEDRAPAGELFF. The CDR3 nucleotides read TGCGCCAGCAGCCAAGAGGACAGGGCACCCGCCGGGGAGCTGTTTTTT.

The chain combines TRBV6-1 with TRBJ1-2; D is undetermined. Trimming removed 2 bases at V and 4 bases at J, with 11 bases between. This CDR3 comprises 14 residues. Germline CDR1 MNHNS, CDR2 SASEGT. CDR3 residues: CASSEREAGYGYTF. Here the CDR3 DNA reads TGTGCCAGCAGTGAAAGAGAAGCGGGCTATGGCTACACCTTC.

The chain has TRBV5-1 and TRBJ1-2, with 10 bases fitting TRBD1. CDR1 is SGHRS and CDR2 is YFSETQ in the germline V gene. The CDR3 totals 16 residues. V was clipped by 4 bases and J by 6 bases; unmatched bases: 12. The CDR3 sequence: CASSPGVPDRGHGYTF. CDR3 in DNA: TGCGCCAGCAGCCCTGGAGTCCCCGACAGGGGGCATGGCTACACCTTC.

The CDR3 coding sequence is TGTGCCAGCGGTGACCAGGGCGGGTCCACTGAAGCTTTCTTT. This sequence encodes CASGDQGGSTEAFF. V usage is TRBV7-2 and J usage is TRBJ1-1; a possible D gene is TRBD1 (5 bases). Trimming took off 8 bases at V and 4 bases at J, with 17 bases between the two ends. The CDR3 loop spans 14 amino acids. Germline CDR1 and CDR2: SGHTA and FQGNSA.

The chain has TRBV5-8 and TRBJ2-2; D is unclear. Germline lookup yields CDR1 SGHTS and CDR2 YDEGEE. The V end lost 2 bases, the J end lost 0 bases, and 8 bases lay between the germline ends. The CDR3 spans 15 residues. The CDR3 region is CASSFGFANTGELFF. The CDR3 DNA reads TGTGCCAGCAGCTTTGGTTTTGCGAACACCGGGGAGCTGTTTTTT.

This chain connects TRBV28 to TRBJ1-4, with no clear D. Germline CDR1 and CDR2: MDHEN and SYDVKM. CDR3 length: 14 amino acids. Trimming cost V 3 bases and J 4 bases, with 9 bases left between them. This CDR3 is CASSFSEYNEKLFF. The CDR3, as DNA: TGTGCCAGCAGTTTTTCCGAATATAATGAAAAACTGTTTTTT.

This rearrangement joins TRBV7-8 to TRBJ2-7; 10 bases line up with TRBD2. The CDR3 totals 16 residues. V shed 5 bases and J 4 bases; nucleotides not matched to a gene: 11. Per germline, CDR1 SGHVS and CDR2 FQNEAQ. CDR3 coding DNA: TGTGCCAGCAGCCTAAGGGCTAGCGGGAGTAGGTACGAGCAGTACTTC. Its translation is CASSLRASGSRYEQYF.

The chain has TRBV11-2 and TRBJ1-3; TRBD1 might be the D (5 bases). Germline CDR1 SGHAT, CDR2 FQNNGV. The CDR3 is 15 amino acids. Trimming removed 1 base at V and 4 bases at J, with 11 bases between. In nucleotides, the CDR3 is TGTGCCAGCAGCTTAGTCGCCGGGGCAGGAAACACCATATATTTT. Translation gives CASSLVAGAGNTIYF.